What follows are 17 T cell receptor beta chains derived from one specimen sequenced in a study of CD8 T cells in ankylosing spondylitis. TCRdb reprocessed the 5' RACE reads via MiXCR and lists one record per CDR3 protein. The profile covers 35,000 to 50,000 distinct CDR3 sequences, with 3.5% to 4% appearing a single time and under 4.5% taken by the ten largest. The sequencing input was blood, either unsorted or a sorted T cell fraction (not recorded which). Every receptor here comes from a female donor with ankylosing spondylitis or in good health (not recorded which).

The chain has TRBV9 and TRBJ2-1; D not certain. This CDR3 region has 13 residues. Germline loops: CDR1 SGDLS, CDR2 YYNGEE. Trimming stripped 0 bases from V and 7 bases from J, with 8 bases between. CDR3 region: CASSVVSTNEQFF. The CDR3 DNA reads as TGTGCCAGCAGCGTAGTAAGTACTAATGAGCAGTTCTTC.

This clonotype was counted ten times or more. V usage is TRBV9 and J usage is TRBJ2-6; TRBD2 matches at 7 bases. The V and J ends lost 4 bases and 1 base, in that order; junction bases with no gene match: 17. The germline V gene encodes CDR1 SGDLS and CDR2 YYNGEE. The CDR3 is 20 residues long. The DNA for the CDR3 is TGTGCCAGCAGCCCGCACTCTGGGGGGGGGGTAGCTTCTGGGGCCAACGTCCTGACTTTC. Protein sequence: CASSPHSGGGVASGANVLTF. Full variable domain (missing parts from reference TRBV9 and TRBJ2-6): DSGVTQTPKHLITATGQRVTLRCSPRSGDLSVYWYQQSLDQGLQFLIQYYNGEERAKGNILERFSAQQFPDLHSELNLSSLELGDSALYFCASSPHSGGGVASGANVLTFGAGSRLTVL.

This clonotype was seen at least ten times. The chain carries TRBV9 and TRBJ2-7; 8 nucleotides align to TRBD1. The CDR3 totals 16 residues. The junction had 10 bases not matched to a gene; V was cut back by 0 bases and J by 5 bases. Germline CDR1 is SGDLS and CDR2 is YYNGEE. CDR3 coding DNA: TGTGCCAGCAGCGTAGCCGCAGGGGGCCCCTCTGACGAGCAGTACTTC. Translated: CASSVAAGGPSDEQYF.

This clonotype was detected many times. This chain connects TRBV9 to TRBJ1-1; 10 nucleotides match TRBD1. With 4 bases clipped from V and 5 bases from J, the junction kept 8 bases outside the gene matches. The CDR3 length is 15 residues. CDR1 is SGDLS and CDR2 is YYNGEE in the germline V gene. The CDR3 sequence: CASSPRQGASTEAFF. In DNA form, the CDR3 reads TGTGCCAGCAGCCCGAGACAGGGGGCAAGTACTGAAGCTTTCTTT.

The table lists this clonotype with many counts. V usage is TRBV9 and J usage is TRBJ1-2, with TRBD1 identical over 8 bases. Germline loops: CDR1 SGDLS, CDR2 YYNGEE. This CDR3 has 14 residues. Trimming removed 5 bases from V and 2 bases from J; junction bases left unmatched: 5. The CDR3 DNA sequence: TGTGCCAGCAGAGACCGGACAGGGAACTATGGCTACACCTTC. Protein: CASRDRTGNYGYTF.

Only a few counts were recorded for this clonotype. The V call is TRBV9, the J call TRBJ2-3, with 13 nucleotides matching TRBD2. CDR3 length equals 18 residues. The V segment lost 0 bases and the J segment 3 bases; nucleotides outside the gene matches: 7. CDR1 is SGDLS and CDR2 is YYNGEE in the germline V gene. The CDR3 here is CASSVGFTSGGATDTQYF. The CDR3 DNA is TGTGCCAGCAGCGTAGGGTTCACTAGCGGGGGGGCAACAGATACGCAGTATTTT.

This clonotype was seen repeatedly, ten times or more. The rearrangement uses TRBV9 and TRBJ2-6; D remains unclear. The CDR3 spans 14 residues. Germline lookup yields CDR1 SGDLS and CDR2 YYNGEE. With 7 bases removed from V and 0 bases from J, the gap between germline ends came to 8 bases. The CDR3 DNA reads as TGTGCCAGCCAGGAGCACTCTGGGGCCAACGTCCTGACTTTC. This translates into CASQEHSGANVLTF.

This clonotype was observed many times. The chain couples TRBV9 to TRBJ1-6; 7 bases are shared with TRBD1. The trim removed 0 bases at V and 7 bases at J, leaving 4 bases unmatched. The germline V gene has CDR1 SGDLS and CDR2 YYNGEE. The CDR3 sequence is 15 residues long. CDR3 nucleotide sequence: TGTGCCAGCAGCGTAGGTTCGGGACAGAATTCACCCCTCCACTTT. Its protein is CASSVGSGQNSPLHF.

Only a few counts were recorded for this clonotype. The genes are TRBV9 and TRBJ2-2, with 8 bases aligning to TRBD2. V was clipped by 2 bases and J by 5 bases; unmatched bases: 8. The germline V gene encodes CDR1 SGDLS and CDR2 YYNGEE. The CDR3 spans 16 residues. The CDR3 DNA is TGTGCCAGCAGCGTGGCCTTGGGACTAGTGACCGGGGAGCTGTTTTTT. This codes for CASSVALGLVTGELFF.

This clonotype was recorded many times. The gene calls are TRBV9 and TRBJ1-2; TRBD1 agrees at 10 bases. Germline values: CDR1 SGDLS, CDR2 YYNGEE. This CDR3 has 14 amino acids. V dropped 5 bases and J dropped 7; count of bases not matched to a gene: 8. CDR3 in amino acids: CASSSGQGIAGYTF. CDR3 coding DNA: TGTGCCAGCAGTTCGGGACAGGGGATCGCTGGCTACACCTTC.

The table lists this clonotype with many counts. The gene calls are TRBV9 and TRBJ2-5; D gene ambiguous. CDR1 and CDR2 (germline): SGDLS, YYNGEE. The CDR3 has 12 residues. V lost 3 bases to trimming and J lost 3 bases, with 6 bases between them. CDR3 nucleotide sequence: TGTGCCAGCAGCGCAAATGAAGAGACCCAGTACTTC. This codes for CASSANEETQYF. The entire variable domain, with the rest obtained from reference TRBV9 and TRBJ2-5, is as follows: DSGVTQTPKHLITATGQRVTLRCSPRSGDLSVYWYQQSLDQGLQFLIQYYNGEERAKGNILERFSAQQFPDLHSELNLSSLELGDSALYFCASSANEETQYFGPGTRLLVL.

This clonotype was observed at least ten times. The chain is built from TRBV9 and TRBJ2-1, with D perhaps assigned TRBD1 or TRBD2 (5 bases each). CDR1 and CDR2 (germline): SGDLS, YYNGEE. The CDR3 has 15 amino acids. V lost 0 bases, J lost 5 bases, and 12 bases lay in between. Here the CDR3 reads CASSVGDGEDNEQFF. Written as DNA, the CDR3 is TGTGCCAGCAGCGTAGGGGACGGGGAAGACAATGAGCAGTTCTTC.

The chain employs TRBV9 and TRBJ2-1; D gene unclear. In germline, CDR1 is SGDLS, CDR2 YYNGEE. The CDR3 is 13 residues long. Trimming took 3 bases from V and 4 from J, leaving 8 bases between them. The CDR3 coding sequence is TGTGCCAGCAGCGCGACGGTATACAATGAGCAGTTCTTC. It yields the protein CASSATVYNEQFF.

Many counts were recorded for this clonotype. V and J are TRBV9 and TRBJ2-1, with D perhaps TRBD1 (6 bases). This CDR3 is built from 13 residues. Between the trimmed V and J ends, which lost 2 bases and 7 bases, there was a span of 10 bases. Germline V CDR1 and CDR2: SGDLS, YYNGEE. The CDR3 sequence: CASSVLGANEQFF. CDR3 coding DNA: TGTGCCAGCAGCGTTTTGGGGGCGAATGAGCAGTTCTTC.

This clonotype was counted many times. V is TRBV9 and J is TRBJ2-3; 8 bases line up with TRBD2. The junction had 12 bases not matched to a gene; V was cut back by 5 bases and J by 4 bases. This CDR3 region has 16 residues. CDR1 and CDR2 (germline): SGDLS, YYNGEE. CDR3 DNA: TGTGCCAGCAGTCCCGCGGCGGGGGGCCGGTCAGATACGCAGTATTTT. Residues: CASSPAAGGRSDTQYF.

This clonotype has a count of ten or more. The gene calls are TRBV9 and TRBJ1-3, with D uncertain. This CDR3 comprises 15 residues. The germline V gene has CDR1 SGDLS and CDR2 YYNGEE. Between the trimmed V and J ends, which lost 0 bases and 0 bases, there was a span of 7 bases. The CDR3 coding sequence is TGTGCCAGCAGCGTAGCCCCCGACTCTGGAAACACCATATATTTT. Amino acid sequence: CASSVAPDSGNTIYF.

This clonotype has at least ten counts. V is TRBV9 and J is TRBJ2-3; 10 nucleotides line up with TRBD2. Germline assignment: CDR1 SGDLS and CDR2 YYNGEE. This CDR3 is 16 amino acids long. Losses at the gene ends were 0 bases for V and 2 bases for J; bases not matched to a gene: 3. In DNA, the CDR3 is TGTGCCAGCAGCGTAGACACTAGCGGGGTCACAGATACGCAGTATTTT. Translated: CASSVDTSGVTDTQYF.